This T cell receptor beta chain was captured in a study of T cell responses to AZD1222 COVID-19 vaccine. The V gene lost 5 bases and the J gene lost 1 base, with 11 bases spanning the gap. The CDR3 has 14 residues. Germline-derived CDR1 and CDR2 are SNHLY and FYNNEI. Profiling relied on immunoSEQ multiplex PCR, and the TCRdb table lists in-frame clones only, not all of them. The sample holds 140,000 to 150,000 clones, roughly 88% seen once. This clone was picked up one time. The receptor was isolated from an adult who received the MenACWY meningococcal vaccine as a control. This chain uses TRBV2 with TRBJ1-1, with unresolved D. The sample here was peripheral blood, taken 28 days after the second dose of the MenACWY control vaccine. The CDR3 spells CASSKGSGNTEAFF. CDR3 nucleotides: TGTGCCAGCAGTAAAGGGTCGGGGAACACTGAAGCTTTCTTT.